Following are 6 T cell receptor beta chains from one sample sequenced in a study of T cells in Graves' hyperthyroidism and ophthalmopathy. TCR beta CDR3 regions were amplified from RNA transcripts. During a first-round RT-PCR of the TCR CDR3, the HTBI primer set was used. In TCRdb, the multiplex PCR reads were re-called with MiXCR into one record per CDR3 protein. In the table there are approximately 400,000 distinct CDR3 sequences, approximately 15% of which are singletons. The specimen sequenced was blood. These receptors were taken from an older woman with Graves' hyperthyroidism.

This clonotype was observed at least ten times. In DNA, the CDR3 is TGTGCCAGCAGTTCAGGCGGGGGTGCTCAGCCCCAGCATTTT. Amino acids: CASSSGGGAQPQHF. V is TRBV7-6 and J is TRBJ1-5; D is perhaps TRBD1 (5 bases). The CDR3 has 14 residues. The germline CDR1 and CDR2 sequences are SGHVS and FNYEAQ. Trimming shortened V by 6 bases and J by 6 bases, and 15 bases separated the two germline ends.

CDR3 bases: TGTGCCAGCAGTGGCCTGTCGGGGAGGGACACCGGGGAGCTGTTTTTT. This translates into CASSGLSGRDTGELFF. The chain joins TRBV2 to TRBJ2-2; 7 nucleotides match TRBD2. Germline CDR1 SNHLY, CDR2 FYNNEI. Trimming took 4 bases from V and 3 from J; bases not matched to a gene: 8. The CDR3 is 16 residues long.

This clonotype appeared many times. The chain is built from TRBV12-3 or TRBV12-4 and TRBJ2-7, with 8 bases that match TRBD2. CDR3 length equals 15 residues. Trimming cost V 4 bases and J 4 bases; bases outside gene matches: 9. CDR3 DNA sequence: TGTGCCAGCAGTTCCCACGGGAGGGGAGGGTACGAGCAGTACTTC. Amino acids: CASSSHGRGGYEQYF.

Many counts were recorded for this clonotype. This chain connects TRBV6-1 to TRBJ2-1; possible D gene TRBD2, 6 bases. Germline V gene data show CDR1 as MNHNS and CDR2 as SASEGT. The CDR3 runs 15 residues. Between the trimmed V and J ends, which lost 5 bases and 3 bases, there was a span of 14 bases. CDR3 loop: CASSPSGWYYNEQFF. CDR3 nucleotides: TGTGCCAGCAGTCCCAGCGGGTGGTACTACAATGAGCAGTTCTTC.

The gene calls are TRBV15 and TRBJ1-5; no firm D call. Germline CDR1 reads LNHNV; CDR2 reads YYDKDF (reference sequence). The CDR3 is 16 residues long. V was clipped by 0 bases and J by 4 bases, with 13 bases between them. The CDR3 region is CATSRDMVRANQPQHF. For the CDR3, the DNA is TGTGCCACCAGCAGAGATATGGTGAGGGCTAATCAGCCCCAGCATTTT.

This clonotype has ten or more counts. The V gene is TRBV7-3, the J gene TRBJ1-1, with D uncertain. The germline V gene encodes CDR1 SGHTA and CDR2 FQGTGA. V was trimmed by 5 bases and J by 1 base, leaving 11 bases between them. This CDR3 comprises 14 residues. The CDR3 loop is CASSLGHSNTEAFF. The CDR3 nucleotides read TGTGCCAGCAGCCTCGGGCACTCGAACACTGAAGCTTTCTTT.